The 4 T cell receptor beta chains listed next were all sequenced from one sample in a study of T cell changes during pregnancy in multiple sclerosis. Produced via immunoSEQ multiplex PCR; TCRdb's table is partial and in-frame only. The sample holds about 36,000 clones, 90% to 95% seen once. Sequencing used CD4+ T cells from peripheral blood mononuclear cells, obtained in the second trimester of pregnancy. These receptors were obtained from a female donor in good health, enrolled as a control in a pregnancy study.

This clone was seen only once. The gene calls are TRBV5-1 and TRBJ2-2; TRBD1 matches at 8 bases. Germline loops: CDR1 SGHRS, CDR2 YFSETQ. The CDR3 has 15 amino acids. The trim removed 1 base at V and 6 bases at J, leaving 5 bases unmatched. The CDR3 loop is CASSLPGQAAGELFF. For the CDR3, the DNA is TGCGCCAGCAGCTTGCCGGGACAGGCTGCCGGGGAGCTGTTTTTT.

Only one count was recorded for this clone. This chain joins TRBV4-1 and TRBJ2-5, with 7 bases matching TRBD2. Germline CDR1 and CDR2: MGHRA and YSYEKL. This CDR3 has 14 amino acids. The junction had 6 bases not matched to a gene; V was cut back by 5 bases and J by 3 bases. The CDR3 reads CASSWIAGEETQYF. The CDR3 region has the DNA TGCGCCAGCAGCTGGATCGCGGGAGAAGAGACCCAGTACTTC.

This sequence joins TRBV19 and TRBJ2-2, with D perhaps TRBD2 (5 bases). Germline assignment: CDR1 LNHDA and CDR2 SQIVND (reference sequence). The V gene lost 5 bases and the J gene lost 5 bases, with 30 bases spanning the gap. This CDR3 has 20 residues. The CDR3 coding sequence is TGTGCCAGTAGTCACCCGGGGAGATACCGGGAATGGTGGTCGACCGGGGAGCTGTTTTTT. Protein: CASSHPGRYREWWSTGELFF.

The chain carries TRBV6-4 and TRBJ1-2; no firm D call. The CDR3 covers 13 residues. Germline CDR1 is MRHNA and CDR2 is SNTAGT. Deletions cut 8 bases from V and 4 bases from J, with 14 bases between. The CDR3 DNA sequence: TGTGCCAGCGCCAAAGGTCCGGGCTATGGCTACACCTTC. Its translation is CASAKGPGYGYTF.